The 30 T cell receptor beta chains in this list originate from one sample, sequenced in a study of blood T cell repertoires in COVID-19. TCRdb's table, derived via immunoSEQ multiplex PCR, lists solely in-frame clones and lacks some. This table has about 230,000 clones, roughly 82% appearing once. Sequencing used peripheral blood. These receptors were taken from a woman between 40 and 50 years old who had recovered from COVID-19.

V usage is TRBV28 and J usage is TRBJ1-6; perhaps TRBD1 as D (5 bases). Trimming stripped 7 bases from V and 9 bases from J, with 28 bases between. Germline V gene data show CDR1 as MDHEN and CDR2 as SYDVKM. The CDR3 spans 18 residues. The CDR3 DNA reads TGTGCCAGCAAAACCCCGGAGGGGACCCTACCTACGGGTTCACCCCTCCACTTT. Protein product: CASKTPEGTLPTGSPLHF.

The chain is built from TRBV9 and TRBJ2-1; a weak D match, TRBD1 (6 bases). Germline values: CDR1 SGDLS, CDR2 YYNGEE. V lost 4 bases, J lost 1 base, and 9 bases lay in between. This CDR3 region has 14 residues. The CDR3 region is CASSPTGSYNEQFF. CDR3 DNA sequence: TGTGCCAGCAGCCCCACAGGGTCCTACAATGAGCAGTTCTTC. Full variable domain (rest looked up from reference TRBV9 and TRBJ2-1): DSGVTQTPKHLITATGQRVTLRCSPRSGDLSVYWYQQSLDQGLQFLIQYYNGEERAKGNILERFSAQQFPDLHSELNLSSLELGDSALYFCASSPTGSYNEQFFGPGTRLTVL.

V is TRBV5-1 and J is TRBJ2-5; 8 bases align to TRBD1. The J segment lost 5 bases and the V segment lost 4 bases, leaving 10 bases of the junction unmatched. CDR1 SGHRS and CDR2 YFSETQ come from the germline V gene. This CDR3 has 15 amino acids. The CDR3 coding sequence is TGCGCCAGCAGCCCCCTAGGACAGGGATGGGAGACCCAGTACTTC. It encodes CASSPLGQGWETQYF.

The V and J genes are TRBV6-2 or TRBV6-3 and TRBJ2-1, with no clear D. This CDR3 is built from 13 residues. Trimming took 6 bases from V and 12 from J, leaving 18 bases between them. Per germline, CDR1 MNHEY and CDR2 SVGEGT. CDR3 sequence (DNA): TGTGCCAGCAGCCCCCTCCGAGCGCATGGGCAGTTCTTC. The encoded protein is CASSPLRAHGQFF.

V usage is TRBV3-1 (or the pseudogene TRBV3-2) and J usage is TRBJ2-7, with D uncertain. The CDR3 has 13 residues. Germline CDR1 reads LGHDT; CDR2 reads YNNKEL (reference sequence). The V and J ends lost 5 bases and 6 bases respectively, with 14 bases between them. The CDR3 DNA follows: TGTGCCAGCAGCGCGCTGCTAGAAACCGAGCAGTACTTC. It is translated as CASSALLETEQYF.

The chain couples TRBV7-9 to TRBJ1-2; 9 bases align to TRBD1. Germline V lookup: CDR1 SEHNR, CDR2 FQNEAQ (reference sequence). V shed 5 bases, J shed 5 bases, and the junction held 12 bases outside the gene matches. The CDR3 consists of 16 residues. This chain's CDR3 is CASSPVRPGTGYGYTF. The CDR3 region has the DNA TGTGCCAGCAGCCCCGTTAGGCCAGGGACAGGGTATGGCTACACCTTC.

The rearrangement uses TRBV5-1 and TRBJ1-4; D gene ambiguous. The V end was cut by 5 bases, the J end by 2 bases, with 19 bases between. This CDR3 comprises 17 residues. The germline CDR1 and CDR2 sequences are SGHRS and YFSETQ. The CDR3 DNA follows: TGCGCCAGCAGTACATCCGGGGTGACGGGTACTAATGAAAAACTGTTTTTT. Its protein product is CASSTSGVTGTNEKLFF.

V is TRBV6-6 and J is TRBJ2-7; 10 nucleotides match TRBD2. V lost 2 bases to trimming and J lost 6 bases; unmatched junction nucleotides: 10. This CDR3 has 16 amino acids. CDR1 is MNHNY and CDR2 is SVGAGI in the germline V gene (reference sequence). Here the CDR3 reads CASSYRGTSVFAEQYF. In nucleotides, the CDR3 is TGTGCCAGCAGTTACCGCGGGACTAGCGTGTTTGCCGAGCAGTACTTC.

The J gene is TRBJ2-2, the V gene TRBV11-2, with D hard to call. Trimming stripped 4 bases from V and 5 bases from J, with 11 bases between. Per the germline V gene, CDR1 is SGHAT and CDR2 is FQNNGV. The CDR3 has 14 residues. CDR3 sequence: CASSSLSVTGELFF. The CDR3 DNA reads as TGTGCCAGCAGCTCCCTCAGTGTTACCGGGGAGCTGTTTTTT.

J is TRBJ2-7 and V is TRBV21-1; the D call TRBD1 from the table was never checked on the DNA. TRBV21-1 is tagged as a pseudogene. The CDR3 contains 15 residues. The CDR3 here is CASSKSGDRRGEQYF. In DNA, the CDR3 is TGTGCCAGCAGCAAAAGTGGGGACAGACGAGGTGAGCAGTACTTC.

The CDR3, as DNA: TGTGCCAGTAGTGGTAGCTCGGATACGCAGTATTTT. Its translation is CASSGSSDTQYF. V usage is TRBV19 and J usage is TRBJ2-3; D unclear. This CDR3 has 12 amino acids. Germline assignment: CDR1 LNHDA and CDR2 SQIVND (reference sequence). V lost 5 bases, J lost 6 bases, and 9 bases lay in between.

The J gene is TRBJ1-6, the V gene TRBV19; maybe TRBD1 (6 bases). The CDR3 runs 16 residues. From germline, CDR1 is LNHDA and CDR2 SQIVND (reference sequence). Trimming stripped 6 bases from V and 1 base from J, with 13 bases between. The CDR3 DNA reads as TGTGCCAGTAGGGGCAACAGGGCGTCCTATAATTCACCCCTCCACTTT. Translating gives CASRGNRASYNSPLHF.

The chain has TRBV6-6 and TRBJ1-6; D might be TRBD1 (6 bases). Germline CDR1 is MNHNY and CDR2 is SVGAGI (reference sequence). V lost 1 base to trimming and J lost 7 bases, with 11 bases between them. The CDR3 covers 15 residues. The CDR3 sequence is CASSYLQGKNSPLHF. The DNA of the CDR3 is TGTGCCAGCAGTTACTTACAGGGAAAAAATTCACCCCTCCACTTT.

The genes are TRBV29-1 and TRBJ1-1; 9 bases map to TRBD1. Germline loops: CDR1 SQVTM, CDR2 ANQGSEA. The CDR3 extends over 14 amino acids. V shed 5 bases and J 4 bases; nucleotides not matched to a gene: 8. CDR3 coding DNA: TGCAGCGTTCAACAGGGGGCGAGTCCCACTGAAGCTTTCTTT. This sequence encodes CSVQQGASPTEAFF.

The rearrangement uses TRBV29-1 and TRBJ2-7; 7 nucleotides align to TRBD1. The CDR3 extends over 13 amino acids. Germline V lookup: CDR1 SQVTM, CDR2 ANQGSEA. With V trimmed by 4 bases and J by 4 bases, 7 bases remained unmatched. The CDR3 reads CSVARGILYEQYF. Here the CDR3 DNA reads TGCAGCGTTGCCAGGGGGATCCTATACGAGCAGTACTTC.

The chain is built from TRBV4-2 and TRBJ1-1, with TRBD1 matching 9 bases. Per germline, CDR1 LGHNA and CDR2 YNFKEQ. The length of the CDR3 is 14 residues. Trimming removed 3 bases from V and 11 bases from J; junction bases left unmatched: 10. CDR3: CASSQWDRDPRAFF. CDR3 nucleotide sequence: TGTGCCAGCAGCCAGTGGGACAGGGATCCTCGCGCTTTCTTT.

The gene calls are TRBV11-3 and TRBJ1-1; 7 bases match TRBD1. CDR3 length equals 16 residues. Per germline, CDR1 SGHNT and CDR2 YENEEA. Unmatched junction bases numbered 5, after V lost 1 base and J lost 0 bases. The CDR3 sequence: CASSLVRGTVNTEAFF. The DNA of the CDR3 is TGTGCCAGCAGCTTAGTTCGGGGGACAGTGAACACTGAAGCTTTCTTT. Based on the CDR3 plus reference TRBV11-3 and TRBJ1-1, the full variable domain is EAGVVQSPRYKIIEKKQPVAFWCNPISGHNTLYWYLQNLGQGPELLIRYENEEAVDDSQLPKDRFSAERLKGVDSTLKIQPAELGDSAVYLCASSLVRGTVNTEAFFGQGTRLTVV.

The chain joins TRBV19 to TRBJ1-1; D is perhaps TRBD1 (6 bases). Germline CDR1 is LNHDA and CDR2 is SQIVND (reference sequence). Trimming took off 7 bases at V and 5 bases at J, with 14 bases between the two ends. The CDR3 sequence is 13 residues long. The CDR3 loop is CASNPQGRTEAFF. CDR3 DNA: TGTGCCAGTAATCCTCAGGGGCGGACTGAAGCTTTCTTT.

The chain carries TRBV11-2 and TRBJ2-3, with 11 nucleotides matching TRBD2. The CDR3 has 18 amino acids. V dropped 5 bases and J dropped 4; count of bases not matched to a gene: 14. Germline CDR1 and CDR2: SGHAT and FQNNGV. CDR3 amino acids: CASSPFGLAGGQSDTQYF. For the CDR3, the DNA is TGTGCCAGCAGCCCATTCGGGCTAGCGGGGGGCCAATCAGATACGCAGTATTTT.

Comments on this clone: Different DNA sequences within this sample yield the same CDR3. The chain carries TRBV7-9 and TRBJ1-6; TRBD1 matches at 7 bases. CDR1 and CDR2 (germline): SEHNR, FQNEAQ (reference sequence). The V gene end was trimmed by 1 base and the J gene end by 6 bases; junction bases not matched to a gene: 0. This CDR3 is built from 14 residues. CDR3 loop: CASSLDRGNSPLHF. CDR3 sequence (DNA): TGTGCCAGCAGCTTAGACAGGGGTAATTCACCCCTCCACTTT.

This chain uses TRBV6-5 with TRBJ2-5; 9 positions agree with TRBD1. The CDR3 spans 12 residues. Germline-derived CDR1 and CDR2 are MNHEY and SVGAGI. V dropped 6 bases and J dropped 6; count of bases not matched to a gene: 2. CDR3: CASRTGGKTQYF. CDR3 coding DNA: TGTGCCAGCAGGACAGGGGGGAAGACCCAGTACTTC.

V and J are TRBV19 and TRBJ2-7; D unclear. The ends were cut back, 5 bases at V and 2 bases at J, with 10 bases in the middle. Germline CDR1 is LNHDA and CDR2 is SQIVND (reference sequence). The CDR3 length is 13 residues. The chain's CDR3 is CASSSESAYEQYF. The CDR3 DNA reads TGTGCCAGTAGTTCGGAGTCCGCCTACGAGCAGTACTTC.

Worth noting for this clone: Other DNA sequences of this sample code for an identical CDR3. The rearrangement joins TRBV7-2 to TRBJ2-7, with 7 nucleotides matching TRBD1. Germline-derived CDR1 and CDR2 are SGHTA and FQGNSA. The CDR3 runs 14 residues. J lost 2 bases, V lost 5 bases, and 6 bases had no gene match. CDR3 nucleotide sequence: TGTGCCAGCAGCCAAAGACAGGGTCCCTACGAGCAGTACTTC. As protein: CASSQRQGPYEQYF.

The chain links TRBV7-2 to TRBJ1-3, with a tentative D call TRBD1 (5 bases). The germline gives CDR1 SGHTA, CDR2 FQGNSA. This CDR3 has 14 amino acids. V was shortened by 5 bases and J by 0 bases, with 8 bases between the two germline ends. The CDR3 region has the DNA TGTGCCAGCAGCCGCCAGGGCTCTGGAAACACCATATATTTT. Translated, it gives CASSRQGSGNTIYF. Full variable domain (outside the CDR3, taken from reference TRBV7-2 and TRBJ1-3): GAGVSQSPSNKVTEKGKDVELRCDPISGHTALYWYRQSLGQGLEFLIYFQGNSAPDKSGLPSDRFSAERTGGSVSTLTIQRTQQEDSAVYLCASSRQGSGNTIYFGEGSWLTVV.

V gene TRBV6-6 combines with J gene TRBJ1-2; D is possibly TRBD1 (6 bases). Germline V CDR1 and CDR2: MNHNY, SVGAGI (reference sequence). The ends were cut back, 6 bases at V and 8 bases at J, with 22 bases in the middle. This CDR3 is built from 15 residues. The CDR3 loop reads CASSPSRQVTRGYTF. As DNA, the CDR3 is TGTGCCAGCAGCCCTAGCCGACAGGTTACCAGGGGCTACACCTTC.

This clone was observed a single time. V gene TRBV28 combines with J gene TRBJ1-2, with TRBD1 as a possible D gene (5 bases). The CDR3 totals 14 residues. V was clipped by 3 bases and J by 6 bases, with 14 bases between them. The germline V gene encodes CDR1 MDHEN and CDR2 SYDVKM. Written as DNA, the CDR3 is TGTGCCAGCAGTTTGTTCAGGGCCGTTGATGGCTACACCTTC. Protein product: CASSLFRAVDGYTF.

The chain uses TRBV30 and TRBJ2-5, with 14 bases lining up with TRBD2. There are 17 residues in the CDR3. Per the germline V gene, CDR1 is GTSNPN and CDR2 is SVGIG (reference sequence). V lost 1 base, J lost 1 base, and 5 bases stayed unmatched. CDR3 region: CAWSGGTSGGSQETQYF. In DNA, the CDR3 is TGTGCCTGGAGTGGGGGGACTAGCGGGGGCTCCCAAGAGACCCAGTACTTC.

The chain joins TRBV6-2 or TRBV6-3 to TRBJ2-7; D is possibly TRBD2 (7 bases). The ends were cut back, 2 bases at V and 2 bases at J, with 13 bases in the middle. CDR1 MNHEY and CDR2 SVGEGT come from the germline V gene. This CDR3 is built from 15 residues. The CDR3 here is CASSYDGGGTYEQYF. The CDR3 nucleotides read TGTGCCAGCAGTTACGATGGCGGGGGCACCTACGAGCAGTACTTC.

In this sample, this clone turned up a few times. The chain has TRBV18 and TRBJ1-3; tentatively, D is TRBD1 (5 bases). V was shortened by 4 bases and J by 9 bases, with 16 bases between the two germline ends. Germline values: CDR1 KGHSH, CDR2 LQKENI. The CDR3 runs to 14 residues. The DNA of the CDR3 is TGTGCCAGCTCACTTGATAACAGGTTTGGCACCATATATTTT. It yields the protein CASSLDNRFGTIYF.

This clone was recorded a few times. The chain links TRBV12-3 or TRBV12-4 to TRBJ1-1; no reliable D call. V shed 3 bases and J shed 8 bases, with 10 bases lying between them. This CDR3 spans 12 amino acids. CDR3 residues: CASSFRNQEAFF. The CDR3 nucleotides are TGTGCCAGCAGTTTCAGGAACCAGGAAGCTTTCTTT.